This T cell receptor beta chain was sequenced in a study of spatial heterogeneity in lung cancer (dated by TCRdb to the late 2010s). Study-level background: Samples were obtained from around 72 patients with early-stage, untreated non-small cell lung cancer from the lung TRACERx cohort. Follow-up PBMC samples were sequenced whenever available, and the median time to follow-up was around two years after resection. Beta-chain transcripts were consistently detected in greater numbers than alpha-chain transcripts, which likely reflects a higher abundance of beta-chain transcripts. In the raw uncorrected reads, each unique combination of TCR and UMI appeared more than ten times on average. The study quantitatively compared TCR alpha and beta repertoires across multiple tumor regions, matched nontumor lung and blood in non-small cell lung cancer. Nonsynonymous mutation counts, determined by whole-exome sequencing of tumor tissue, were related to features of the TCR repertoire. Both alpha and beta chains were TCR-sequenced in 220 or so tumor regions, about 69 matched nontumor lung samples and some 50 PBMC samples obtained at surgery. Broader findings and caveats from the paper: Ubiquitous expanded tumor TCRs showed up in blood more often at tumor resection than at routine follow-up. Only roughly 13 patients were included in the comparisons of baseline and follow-up blood repertoires. Additional single-cell paired TCR alpha and beta sequencing was considered necessary to confirm, at a functional level, the hypothesis that regional TCRs recognize regional mutations.

The intended sense of this specimen's time point label: blood at routine non-recurrence follow-up after resection. TCR sequencing used whole RNA extracted from tumor and nontumor lung tissue, or from cryopreserved PBMC samples, without cell sorting. A patient was chosen for TCR sequencing only when enough RNA was available from at least two tumor regions. About this clonotype: Its antigen target is currently unknown. Base quality data are lacking; no much larger clone is found one base away.

At the junction V is shortened by 6 bases and J by 0 bases; bases outside the gene matches: 11. The CDR3 covers 17 residues, taking in both the cysteine and the phenylalanine. CDR3 DNA is the only sequence kept; it has 51 bases, read in frame from the first base. CDR1 and CDR2, looked up from the germline V gene, are SGHVT and SQSDAQ. The library was prepared using 5' RACE. Sequencing used a NextSeq 500. In the TCR library protocol, a unique molecular identifier was attached to each TCR cDNA molecule so that PCR and sequencing errors could be corrected. In the paper's pipeline: TCR identification, UMI-based error correction and CDR3 extraction were all carried out with Decombinator tools. TCRs above a frequency of 2 per 1,000, corresponding to the top 1% of the tumor frequency distribution, were defined as expanded. Renyi diversity was calculated using the R vegan package after each repertoire was subsampled 100 times to 5,000 TCRs. To build CDR3 similarity networks, amino acid triplet string-kernel similarity was used, and CDR3s were connected when their pairwise similarity was above 0.82. TCRdb reprocessed the public reads (quality trimming at Q25 with fastp, clone calling with MiXCR) and kept in-frame beta chains. Rows are unified per CDR3 protein, each entry keeping the most common DNA and genes. The V and J calls were not made by the authors but by TCRdb's processing. The sample data list about 120,000 distinct CDR3 sequences, and less than 15% of these were observed just once. 15% to 20% of the sample is taken by the ten largest.

Recombination joined TRBV7-4 with TRBJ2-3; TRBD1 lines up with 8 middle nucleotides. The sample consisted of PBMCs, taken at follow-up. This TCR was sampled from a male donor with early-stage non-small cell lung cancer. The DNA is as follows: TGTGCCAGCAGGCGGCTTGGCGGACAGGGAAGCACAGATACGCAGTATTTT. It is translated as CASRRLGGQGSTDTQYF.